This TCR beta chain comes out of a study of blood T cell repertoires in COVID-19. Across the study: PBMCs, B-cell-depleted T cells, or T cells were the source of the cDNA or gDNA that made up the material.

Some clones are missing from TCRdb's copy, which holds only in-frame ones; the method was immunoSEQ multiplex PCR. Of about 59,000 clones detected, around 67% appear once; the ten largest clones hold over 11%. Germline V gene sequence: CDR1 KGHDR, CDR2 SFDVKD. V shed 7 bases and J shed 1 base, with 13 bases lying between them. This CDR3 contains 15 residues. This clone is medium-sized. This sequence joins TRBV24-1 and TRBJ1-5; maybe TRBD1 (5 bases). Material for sequencing was peripheral blood. This sequence was found in a woman between 65 and 79 years old with acute or convalescent COVID-19. CDR3 DNA: TGTGCCACCAGGCCCGGGGGGGAGAGCAATCAGCCCCAGCATTTT. Translation gives CATRPGGESNQPQHF.